This T cell receptor (beta chain) was profiled in a study of PD-L1 blockade in urothelial cancer. Study-wide background: Prior chemotherapy regimens per patient numbered 0 to 3. Analysis of blood occurred 3 weeks (second dose) and 6 weeks after treatment start. Study outcomes and limitations: Below-median pretreatment blood TCR clonality was associated with improved progression-free and overall survival.

Remarks on this clone: Its antigen is unidentified.

This CDR3 region has 18 residues. Trimming cost V 2 bases and J 0 bases; bases outside gene matches: 7. Germline CDR1 reads LGHNA; CDR2 reads YSLEER. Some clones are missing from TCRdb's copy, which holds only in-frame ones; the method was immunoSEQ multiplex PCR. The sample holds around 66,000 clones; 88% are singletons and the top ten take around 11%. As for time point: peripheral blood 6 weeks after treatment start. Locally advanced or metastatic urothelial carcinoma affected all patients. The sequences come from PBMCs, collected around atezolizumab (anti-PD-L1) treatment. The chain combines TRBV4-3 with TRBJ2-2; 9 bases align to TRBD2. The sequence derives from a man between 60 and 75 years old with urothelial cancer. CDR3 nucleotides: TGCGCCAGCAGCCAACTTACTAGCGGGTTTTCGAACACCGGGGAGCTGTTTTTT. Amino acid sequence: CASSQLTSGFSNTGELFF.